This TCR beta chain was profiled in a study of blood T cell repertoires in COVID-19. Looking at the study overall: Both acute and convalescent COVID-19 samples were obtained from the United States, Italy and Spain. T cells, B-cell-depleted T cells, or PBMCs provided the cDNA or gDNA that served as material.

Germline-derived CDR1 and CDR2 are LNHDA and SQIVND (reference sequence). Trimming removed 5 bases from V and 1 base from J; junction bases left unmatched: 5. CDR3 size: 14 residues. Per the original data handling: Reference gene primer amplification gave nucleated cell count estimates. Method: immunoSEQ multiplex PCR; TCRdb's copy keeps in-frame clones and lacks some. The V and J calls and clone size are taken from that table; D and trimming were inferred from the DNA. The data contain more than 95,000 clones, roughly 72% of them singletons. Seattle researchers signed up patients amid active infection and tracked them longitudinally.

The sequence came from a man of 80 years or more with COVID-19, enrolled during active disease. The sequenced sample consisted of peripheral blood. This chain connects TRBV19 to TRBJ2-7; the match to TRBD2 covers 7 bases. This CDR3 reads CASSRDYESYEQYF. CDR3 DNA sequence: TGTGCCAGTAGTCGGGACTACGAATCCTACGAGCAGTACTTC.